These T cell receptor beta chains were read from a single sample in a study of identical twins. TCRdb passed the 5' RACE reads through MiXCR, listing each CDR3 protein once. Among approximately 1.8 million distinct CDR3 sequences listed, around 29% were seen once. The specimen sequenced was cord blood. All receptors come from a newborn girl in good health. Both conserved end residues are part of each CDR3. The order of the fields is clone size, D gene, V gene, J gene, CDR3 DNA, CDR3 protein. The D gene is left open where the match is weak. Clone size is not always given. Where it is, it says once, few, many or a class for expanded clones.

few	TRBD2	TRBV20-1	TRBJ2-1	TGCAGTGCCAATAGCGGGGCCATACTTGTTGAGCAGTTCTTC	CSANSGAILVEQFF
.	.	TRBV29-1	TRBJ2-3	TGCAGCGTTGATGATGGGGTGGATACGCAGTATTTT	CSVDDGVDTQYF
once	.	TRBV20-1	TRBJ2-3	TGCAGTGCTAGAGGCCTGGGGGGGGCCCTAGATACGCAGTATTTT	CSARGLGGALDTQYF
.	.	TRBV15	TRBJ2-1	TGTGCCACCAGCAGAGAGGCGCTGATACAGGGAAGGGAGCAGTTCTTC	CATSREALIQGREQFF
.	TRBD2	TRBV20-1	TRBJ2-3	TGCAGTGCTGGTTTCCGGCGGGCGGGAGAGGATACGCAGTATTTT	CSAGFRRAGEDTQYF
.	.	TRBV25-1	TRBJ2-5	TGTGCCAGCAGTGACGAAGGGGGGCCCCAAGAGACCCAGTACTTC	CASSDEGGPQETQYF
few	.	TRBV27	TRBJ1-6	TGTGCCAGCAGTTTAAGGTTGAGGGGGGGTAATTCACCCCTCCACTTT	CASSLRLRGGNSPLHF
few	TRBD1	TRBV7-9	TRBJ2-7	TGTGCCAGCAGCGGAGGGACAGGGGCGATCTACGAGCAGTACTTC	CASSGGTGAIYEQYF
.	TRBD2	TRBV5-6	TRBJ2-5	TGTGCCAGCAGCCAACCCCTTAGCGGGGGGAGGGAGACCCAGTACTTC	CASSQPLSGGRETQYF
.	TRBD2	TRBV28	TRBJ2-3	TGTGCCAGCAGTTCCCTAAGCGGGAGGGTAGATACGCAGTATTTT	CASSSLSGRVDTQYF
few	TRBD1	TRBV29-1	TRBJ1-1	TGCAGCGTTGGGGCAGGGGGGATCACTGAAGCTTTCTTT	CSVGAGGITEAFF
few	TRBD2	TRBV25-1	TRBJ2-3	TGTGCCAGCAGTGAATTCGGACTAGCAGGGACAGATACGCAGTATTTT	CASSEFGLAGTDTQYF
few	TRBD1	TRBV4-2	TRBJ2-3	TGTGCCAGCAGCCGGGACAGTAGGAGAGATACGCAGTATTTT	CASSRDSRRDTQYF
.	TRBD2	TRBV5-1	TRBJ2-5	TGCGCCAGCAGCTTGACTAGCGGGGGGGCAAAGACCCAGTACTTC	CASSLTSGGAKTQYF
.	.	TRBV20-1	TRBJ2-7	TGCAGTGCTAGACCAGTTTACTCGGGCCTATTCAATGAGCAGTACTTC	CSARPVYSGLFNEQYF
.	.	TRBV4-2	TRBJ2-1	TGTGCCAGCAGGGGACCGCCCGACGGCCGGCAGTTCTTC	CASRGPPDGRQFF
few	TRBD1	TRBV28	TRBJ1-4	TGTGCCAGCAGTGCCCCCGGACAGGGGAGTGAAAAACTGTTTTTT	CASSAPGQGSEKLFF
.	TRBD2	TRBV14	TRBJ2-1	TGTGCCAGCAGCAAGAGCGGGGGGCGCCCCAATGAGCAGTTCTTC	CASSKSGGRPNEQFF
once	.	TRBV6-2/TRBV6-3	TRBJ2-1	TGTGCCAGCAGTTACCGCCAAGAGACCCAGTTCTTC	CASSYRQETQFF
few	.	TRBV10-3	TRBJ2-7	TGTGCCATCAGTGAGTACGGGGTCTACGAGCAGTACTTC	CAISEYGVYEQYF
few	.	TRBV7-9	TRBJ2-3	TGTGCCAGCAGCTTAGAGGGGGGCGCTTCCCCAGATACGCAGTATTTT	CASSLEGGASPDTQYF
.	TRBD2	TRBV20-1	TRBJ2-3	TGCAGTGCTAGAGAAGCGGGAGTAACAGATACGCAGTATTTT	CSAREAGVTDTQYF
few	.	TRBV20-1	TRBJ2-3	TGCAGTGCTAGCGGGAGCTCGCCCGATACGCAGTATTTT	CSASGSSPDTQYF
.	.	TRBV7-6	TRBJ1-3	TGTGCCAGCAGCTTAGCAGAGGGCCGCTCTGGAAACACCATATATTTT	CASSLAEGRSGNTIYF
.	TRBD2	TRBV3-1	TRBJ2-3	TGTGCCAGCAGCCCCCAACCCACTAGCGGCGATACGCAGTATTTT	CASSPQPTSGDTQYF
.	.	TRBV21-1	TRBJ2-3	TGTGCCAGCAGCAAAGTTTGGCTTCTAGCGGGAGGGATCACAGATACGCAGTATTTT	CASSKVWLLAGGITDTQYF
.	TRBD2	TRBV20-1	TRBJ2-5	TGCAGTGCTAGAAGCACTAGCGGACTACAAGAGACCCAGTACTTC	CSARSTSGLQETQYF
few	TRBD1	TRBV3-1	TRBJ2-1	TGTGCCAGCAGCCGGGGACAGACCTCCTACAATGAGCAGTTCTTC	CASSRGQTSYNEQFF
.	.	TRBV6-1	TRBJ2-4	TGTGCCAGCAGTGAAGCCGCTAGCATTGTGCAGTACTTC	CASSEAASIVQYF
few	.	TRBV5-1	TRBJ1-2	TGCGCCAGCAGAGGTTCCGAACTCCACTATGGCTACACCTTC	CASRGSELHYGYTF
few	.	TRBV5-6	TRBJ2-3	TGTGCCAGCAGCTTGTCCTGGCCCCCAGAGGATACGCAGTATTTT	CASSLSWPPEDTQYF
.	TRBD2	TRBV3-1	TRBJ2-4	TGTGCCAGCAGGCCTAGCGGGCTAAGTGCCACCAACATTCAGTACTTC	CASRPSGLSATNIQYF
few	.	TRBV4-1	TRBJ1-6	TGCGCCAGCAGCCCAGGGTTTACCTATAATTCACCCCTCCACTTT	CASSPGFTYNSPLHF
few	.	TRBV12-3/TRBV12-4	TRBJ1-2	TGTGCCAGCAGTTTTATGTCCGTCACTAACTATGGCTACACCTTC	CASSFMSVTNYGYTF
few	.	TRBV7-2	TRBJ1-1	TGTGCCAGCAGCTTAGCTTCAATTCTGGGCGGAGGTGAAGCTTTCTTT	CASSLASILGGGEAFF
many	.	TRBV2	TRBJ2-3	TGTGCCAGCAGTGTGGGCAGAGATACGCAGTATTTT	CASSVGRDTQYF
once	TRBD1	TRBV28	TRBJ1-5	TGTGCCAGCAGTCCTCCGATAGACAGGGGAAGGGATCAGCCCCAGCATTTT	CASSPPIDRGRDQPQHF
.	.	TRBV6-5	TRBJ2-7	TGTGCCAGCAGTTACTCGCGGGGCAGGGCGACCTACGAGCAGTACTTC	CASSYSRGRATYEQYF
.	.	TRBV30	TRBJ2-7	TGTGCCTGGAGTCCCCATACCTACGAGCAGTACTTC	CAWSPHTYEQYF
.	.	TRBV7-2	TRBJ2-5	TGTGCCAGCAGCTCCCCATTAGCGGCCCTCCGGGAGACCCAGTACTTC	CASSSPLAALRETQYF
many	.	TRBV29-1	TRBJ2-1	TGCAGCGTTGAAGATCTGGACAGCTCCTACAATGAGCAGTTCTTC	CSVEDLDSSYNEQFF
.	TRBD2	TRBV12-3/TRBV12-4	TRBJ2-4	TGTGCCAGCAGTCCCCTTCACACCACTAGCGGGGGATCGGGTGAGCAGTACTTC	CASSPLHTTSGGSGEQYF
.	TRBD2	TRBV28	TRBJ2-3	TGTGCCAGCAGTTCCTGGACTAGCTACACAGATACGCAGTATTTT	CASSSWTSYTDTQYF
.	.	TRBV19	TRBJ1-5	TGTGCCAGCCAGGGGCAGGGAGGTATGAGTCAGCCCCAGCATTTT	CASQGQGGMSQPQHF
.	TRBD1	TRBV5-1	TRBJ1-4	TGCGCCAGCAGCCCAACGCCGGGACAGGGAGAAAAACTGTTTTTT	CASSPTPGQGEKLFF
few	.	TRBV20-1	TRBJ2-7	TGCAGTGCTAGAGCCGTACAGGGTTCCTACGAGCAGTACTTC	CSARAVQGSYEQYF
few	TRBD2	TRBV20-1	TRBJ2-1	TGCAGTGCTAGAGATAACGGCTGGACTAGCGGATACAATGAGCAGTTCTTC	CSARDNGWTSGYNEQFF
few	.	TRBV6-5	TRBJ2-1	TGTGCCAGCAGCAGGAAGACAGGATACAATGAGCAGTTCTTC	CASSRKTGYNEQFF